This TCR beta chain was documented in a study of control samples from healthy donors and cancer patients. This CDR3 is built from 15 residues. Trimming removed 2 bases at V and 1 base at J, with 11 bases between. Germline V gene sequence: CDR1 SGHTA, CDR2 FQGNSA. Assay: immunoSEQ multiplex PCR; the TCRdb copy retains only in-frame clones and omits some. The sample yields around 130,000 clones, roughly 91% seen once. The chain carries TRBV7-2 and TRBJ1-1; D remains ambiguous. This TCR came from a man aged 50 to 60 with head and neck cancer. Sequenced input: PBMCs. The CDR3 reads CASSLTGRTNTEAFF. In DNA, the CDR3 is TGTGCCAGCAGCTTAACCGGGCGGACGAACACTGAAGCTTTCTTT.